The clone carrying this TCR beta chain was counted ten times or more. Its target is not known. The read ends 3 residues before the CDR3 terminus; that terminus is restored from the germline J gene. This sample is part of a study of T cell clonality in common variable immunodeficiency. Some clones are missing from TCRdb's copy, which holds only in-frame ones; the method was immunoSEQ multiplex PCR. The specimen has roughly 58,000 clones, none found just once. The V end was cut by 6 bases, the J end by 3 bases, with 9 bases between. Germline CDR1 reads DFQATT; CDR2 reads SNEGSKA (reference sequence). CDR3 size: 12 residues. Findings and limits, study-wide: CVID subjects showed higher TCRbeta clonality than healthy controls. Reportedly, TCR beta sequences from common variable immunodeficiency showed fewer deletions and N-nucleotide insertions.

Sequenced: peripheral blood mononuclear cells. The receptor comes from a person aged 18 to 75 in good health. The chain links TRBV20-1 to TRBJ1-3; perhaps TRBD1 as D (5 bases). The CDR3 bases that were read are TGCAGTGCCCACGGGGGTGGAAACACC. Its protein is CSAHGGGNT. The entire CDR3 sequence reads CSAHGGGNTIYF.